Listed here is a single T cell receptor (beta chain). The antigen it binds to is not known. The input lacks base qualities; no much larger clone sits a single base away. From the germline V gene (reference sequence), CDR1 is LGHDT and CDR2 is YNNKEL. Including the terminal cysteine and phenylalanine, the CDR3 comprises 13 residues. Kept here is only the CDR3 DNA, which spans 39 bases and is read in frame from base 1. V and J are trimmed by 4 bases and 8 bases, and the gene matches miss 7 bases of the junction. This entry comes from a study of blood T cell repertoires in COVID-19 (dated by TCRdb to between 2020 and 2021). About the full investigation: The collaborator samples originated in the United States, Italy and Spain and spanned the acute and convalescent phases of COVID-19. Where available, HLA class I and class II types were obtained from metadata supplied by the sample provider rather than from assay-based typing. The samples were drawn from the first 160 participants of the ongoing ImmuneRACE study and from more than 1,000 subjects provided by 6 global collaborators. A freely available public database, intended as a resource for researchers studying the immune response to SARS-CoV-2, is where the repertoires were released. Sample metadata almost always included a de-identified subject ID, COVID-19 status, age in years and sex. Deeply sampled blood TCRbeta repertoires from subjects exposed to, actively infected with, or recovered from COVID-19 were included in the dataset. The material from the prospective study consisted of cDNA or gDNA derived from T cells, B-cell-depleted T cells, or PBMCs. Broad study findings and their caveats: The amount of clinical and demographic metadata varied by source and participant and was provided uncurated.

In the prospective study, participants were about 18 to 89 years old, resided in about two dozen geographic areas of the United States, and were enrolled through a virtual design. In the prospective study, cohorts were assigned on the basis of participant-reported clinical history obtained from a screening survey and a study questionnaire. In the prospective study, whole blood, serum and a nasopharyngeal or oropharyngeal swab were collected from each participant by mobile phlebotomists. Participants in the prospective study had the option to provide additional blood draws and questionnaires over an approximately 2-month period. Blood samples from the prospective study were shipped frozen or at room temperature prior to DNA extraction. TCRbeta CDR3 regions were amplified from genomic DNA by means of the immunoSEQ Assay, a bias-controlled multiplex PCR. For the original study's pipeline: The number of nucleated cells in each sample was estimated from the amplification of reference gene primers within the assay. To quantify the absolute abundance of each unique TCRbeta CDR3 rearrangement, sequence reads were collapsed and filtered. For each sample, productive Simpson clonality was calculated as the square root of Simpson's diversity index over productive rearrangements. The table comes from immuneACCESS by way of TCRdb, which keeps in-frame sequences with V and J called. Part of the clones is missing from these tables; in studies checked, under half for an unresolved V gene and the rest for unknown reasons. V and J calls and clone size are as listed in that table; D and trimming were resolved from the DNA. The sample table shows fewer than 500,000 clones, and about 85% are seen once. Around 1.8% of the sample is held by the ten biggest clonotypes.

The chain is encoded by TRBV3-1 (or the pseudogene TRBV3-2) joined to TRBJ1-1; TRBD1 agrees with 7 junctional bases. This TCR was recovered from a woman aged 18 to 35 with acute COVID-19. What was sequenced was PBMCs or T cells enriched from blood (not recorded which). The CDR3 reads as follows: CASSPQGGLEAFF. The base sequence is TGTGCCAGCAGCCCGCAGGGGGGCCTGGAAGCTTTCTTT.